Below are 15 T cell receptor beta chains sequenced from a single sample in a study of T cell responses to AZD1222 COVID-19 vaccine (dated by TCRdb to the early 2020s). The sample's time point, from its label and the paper: baseline before first vaccination. The library was built by means of the immunoSEQ multiplex PCR assay. Not all clones reach the TCRdb copy of this immuneACCESS table, which keeps in-frame sequences only. Checked studies attribute under half of the gap to unresolved V genes and leave the rest unexplained. This sample gives under 200,000 clones in total; approximately 89% of them show up just once. The ten top clones hold approximately 4.8% of the sample. Sequenced here: peripheral blood, sampled on day 0 of AZD1222 vaccination. Receptor source: an adult in good health.

The chain carries TRBV5-1 and TRBJ2-1; the D gene could be TRBD1 or TRBD2 (5 bases each). CDR3 length: 17 residues. Trimming shortened V by 4 bases and J by 0 bases, and 17 bases separated the two germline ends. Germline V CDR1 and CDR2: SGHRS, YFSETQ. As DNA, the CDR3 is TGCGCCAGCAGCATCCGGGACGTAAAGAACTCCTACAATGAGCAGTTCTTC. The encoded protein is CASSIRDVKNSYNEQFF. Combining the CDR3 with reference TRBV5-1 and TRBJ2-1 gives the whole variable domain KAGVTQTPRYLIKTRGQQVTLSCSPISGHRSVSWYQQTPGQGLQFLFEYFSETQRNKGNFPGRFSGRQFSNSRSEMNVSTLELGDSALYLCASSIRDVKNSYNEQFFGPGTRLTVL.

The rearrangement uses TRBV6-5 and TRBJ1-5; possibly TRBD1 for D (6 bases). Per the germline V gene, CDR1 is MNHEY and CDR2 is SVGAGI. V gave up 8 bases and J gave up 4 bases, with 15 bases separating them. The CDR3 covers 14 residues. This CDR3 reads CASEQGGSNQPQHF. The CDR3 DNA sequence: TGTGCCAGCGAACAGGGAGGCTCAAATCAGCCCCAGCATTTT.

This chain uses TRBV25-1 with TRBJ1-1; a possible D gene is TRBD1 (5 bases). The V and J ends lost 8 bases and 0 bases respectively, with 10 bases between them. The CDR3 sequence is 13 residues long. Germline CDR1 MGHDK, CDR2 SYGVNS. DNA for the CDR3: TGTGCCAGCGCCCGGGACCTGAACACTGAAGCTTTCTTT. It encodes CASARDLNTEAFF.

V gene TRBV9 combines with J gene TRBJ2-7; possible D gene TRBD2, 5 bases. Trimming took off 5 bases at V and 1 base at J, with 13 bases between the two ends. The germline gives CDR1 SGDLS, CDR2 YYNGEE. CDR3 length: 14 amino acids. The CDR3 region is CASSHGLESYEQYF. CDR3 in DNA: TGTGCCAGCAGTCATGGACTGGAGTCCTACGAGCAGTACTTC.

The V call is TRBV29-1, the J call TRBJ1-1; the D is unclear. Per the germline V gene, CDR1 is SQVTM and CDR2 is ANQGSEA. This CDR3 has 12 residues. V lost 4 bases and J lost 3, with 9 bases in between. CDR3 coding DNA: TGCAGCGTTGGGTTCACGCACACTGAAGCTTTCTTT. This codes for CSVGFTHTEAFF.

J is TRBJ1-2 and V is TRBV27, with D possibly matching TRBD1 (5 bases). The CDR3 is made up of 13 amino acids. Germline CDR1 and CDR2: MNHEY and SMNVEV (reference sequence). The V end was cut by 3 bases, the J end by 5 bases, with 10 bases between. The DNA of the CDR3 is TGTGCCAGCAGTTTTTCCCAGGGATATGGCTACACCTTC. Protein product: CASSFSQGYGYTF.

A single count supports this clone. V and J are TRBV19 and TRBJ2-2; no firm D call. The germline V and J ends were trimmed by 3 bases and 4 bases, with 9 bases remaining between them. This CDR3 has 14 amino acids. Germline loops: CDR1 LNHDA, CDR2 SQIVND (reference sequence). CDR3 loop: CASSIVQLTGELFF. The CDR3 DNA reads as TGTGCCAGTAGTATTGTACAGCTCACCGGGGAGCTGTTTTTT.

This clone was picked up one time. The chain joins TRBV6-6 to TRBJ1-2, with a tentative D call TRBD1 (5 bases). The V and J ends lost 3 bases and 3 bases respectively, with 17 bases between them. CDR1 and CDR2 from the germline V gene are MNHNY and SVGAGI (reference sequence). This CDR3 has 16 amino acids. CDR3 loop: CASSYPGQRGDYGYTF. The CDR3 bases are TGTGCCAGCAGTTATCCGGGGCAAAGGGGTGACTATGGCTACACCTTC.

The chain carries TRBV10-3 and TRBJ2-3, with 9 bases matching TRBD2. V gave up 10 bases and J gave up 1 base; unmatched junction bases: 12. The CDR3 spans 16 residues. CDR1 ENHRY and CDR2 SYGVKD come from the germline V gene. CDR3: CASGLAPLSRTDTQYF. CDR3 sequence (DNA): TGTGCCAGCGGACTAGCGCCCCTTTCCCGCACAGATACGCAGTATTTT.

The CDR3 protein is CASSLPTDTQYF. The DNA for the CDR3 is TGCGCCAGCAGCCTCCCCACAGATACGCAGTATTTT. The chain is built from TRBV5-1 and TRBJ2-3; no clear D. With 4 bases removed from V and 2 bases from J, the gap between germline ends came to 5 bases. This CDR3 comprises 12 residues. In germline, CDR1 is SGHRS, CDR2 YFSETQ.

The chain is built from TRBV10-3 and TRBJ2-2; perhaps D is TRBD1 or TRBD2 (5 bases each). Germline V gene data show CDR1 as ENHRY and CDR2 as SYGVKD. The CDR3 runs 15 residues. V gave up 10 bases and J gave up 1 base, with 16 bases separating them. The DNA for the CDR3 is TGTGCCACACTAGTCCGGGACCAGAACACCGGGGAGCTGTTTTTT. This gives the protein CATLVRDQNTGELFF.

The gene calls are TRBV20-1 and TRBJ2-1; D might be TRBD2 (6 bases). V was pared by 3 bases and J by 5 bases, with 20 bases between. Germline CDR1 DFQATT, CDR2 SNEGSKA (reference sequence). The CDR3 sequence is 16 residues long. The CDR3, as DNA: TGCAGTGCTAGTTCCGGAGCGGGCCACATAAACAATGAGCAGTTCTTC. Protein product: CSASSGAGHINNEQFF.

The DNA of the CDR3 is TGCGCCAGCAGTTTCACAGGGGAAGGGGCCAACGTCCTGACTTTC. Its protein is CASSFTGEGANVLTF. The chain recombines TRBV5-1 with TRBJ2-6, with 7 bases lining up with TRBD1. J gave up 4 bases and V 5 bases, and 6 bases lay outside the gene matches. The CDR3 is made up of 15 amino acids. Germline assignment: CDR1 SGHRS and CDR2 YFSETQ.

The gene calls are TRBV18 and TRBJ1-5, with D unresolved. Germline CDR1 and CDR2: KGHSH and LQKENI. The V and J ends lost 5 bases and 7 bases respectively, with 12 bases between them. This CDR3 region has 13 residues. CDR3 sequence (DNA): TGTGCCAGCTCAGCGGCCCTCGAGCAGCCCCAGCATTTT. Translating gives CASSAALEQPQHF.

This chain uses TRBV6-5 with TRBJ2-6, with D unresolved. V shed 6 bases and J shed 0 bases, with 3 bases lying between them. There are 13 residues in the CDR3. Looked up from germline, CDR1 is MNHEY and CDR2 is SVGAGI. The DNA of the CDR3 is TGTGCCAGCAGCGACTCTGGGGCCAACGTCCTGACTTTC. Translation gives CASSDSGANVLTF.